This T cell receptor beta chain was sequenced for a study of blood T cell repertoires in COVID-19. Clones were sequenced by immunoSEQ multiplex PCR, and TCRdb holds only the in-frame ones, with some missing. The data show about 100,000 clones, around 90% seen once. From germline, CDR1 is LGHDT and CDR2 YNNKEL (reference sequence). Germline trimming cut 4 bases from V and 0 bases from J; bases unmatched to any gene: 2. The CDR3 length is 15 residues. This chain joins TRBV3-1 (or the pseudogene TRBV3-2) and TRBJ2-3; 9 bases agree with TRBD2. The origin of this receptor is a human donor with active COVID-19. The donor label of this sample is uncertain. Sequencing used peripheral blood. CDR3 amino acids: CASSPAGGSTDTQYF. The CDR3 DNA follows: TGTGCCAGCAGCCCCGCGGGGGGGAGCACAGATACGCAGTATTTT.